These T cell receptor beta chains were read from a single sample in a study of T cell responses to AZD1222 COVID-19 vaccine. The assay was immunoSEQ multiplex PCR, and TCRdb's table has in-frame clones only and misses some. The data hold some 160,000 clones, with about 92% observed a single time. Sequences were derived from peripheral blood, sampled on day 0 of AZD1222 vaccination. These receptors all come from an adult in good health. Each CDR3 is given with its conserved first and last residue. A D gene is named only where the DNA matches it firmly. Only part of the rows carry a size: once, few, many, or a class if the clone is expanded.

clone size	J gene	D gene	V gene	CDR3 DNA	CDR3 protein
-	TRBJ1-2	TRBD1	TRBV11-3	TGTGCCAGCAGCATGGACAGGGGCTATGGCTACACCTTC	CASSMDRGYGYTF
few	TRBJ1-6	TRBD1	TRBV28	TGTGCCAGCAGCAGGACCGGGACAGGGTATGTTCACTTT	CASSRTGTGYVHF
-	TRBJ2-7	-	TRBV3-1/TRBV3-2	TGTGCCAGCAGCCCCACCTCTTGGACGGCCTACGAGCAGTACTTC	CASSPTSWTAYEQYF
-	TRBJ1-6	-	TRBV6-5	TGTGCCAGCAGACCGGGTCCACGGGGTTCACCCCTCCACTTT	CASRPGPRGSPLHF
-	TRBJ2-4	-	TRBV5-6	TGTGCCAGCAGCTATTCGACAAGGGTACACATTCAGTACTTC	CASSYSTRVHIQYF
few	TRBJ1-5	TRBD1	TRBV12-5	TGTGCTAGTGGTCGACAGGGTCAGCCCCAGCATTTT	CASGRQGQPQHF
once	TRBJ1-5	-	TRBV2	TGTGCCAGCAGTGAAACCTCGTATCAGCATTTT	CASSETSYQHF
-	TRBJ2-7	-	TRBV6-5	TGTGCCAGCAGTTACAGATCCAGGGTGTCCTACGAGCAGTACTTC	CASSYRSRVSYEQYF
-	TRBJ1-1	-	TRBV3-1/TRBV3-2	TGTGCCAGCAGCCAAGCCGGTACTGAAGCTTTCTTT	CASSQAGTEAFF
once	TRBJ2-1	TRBD2	TRBV19	TGTGCCAGTAGTATAGGGCCACTAGCGGGGATCTACAATGAGCAGTTCTTC	CASSIGPLAGIYNEQFF
-	TRBJ2-5	TRBD2	TRBV6-2/TRBV6-3	TGTGCCAGCAGTTCGCAGGGACTAGCGGGGGGGCAGACCCAGTACTTC	CASSSQGLAGGQTQYF
-	TRBJ2-7	-	TRBV25-1	TGTGCCAGCAGTGAATGGACAGACTACGAGCAGTACTTC	CASSEWTDYEQYF
once	TRBJ1-1	TRBD1	TRBV6-5	TGTGCCAGCAGCCGCCGACAGGGGGCTGAAGCTTTCTTT	CASSRRQGAEAFF
-	TRBJ2-5	-	TRBV18	TGTGCCAGCTCACCGGCGAAGACCCAGTACTTC	CASSPAKTQYF
-	TRBJ1-4	-	TRBV29-1	TGCAGCGCCGCCGATGAAAAACTGTTTTTT	CSAADEKLFF
-	TRBJ2-2	TRBD1	TRBV7-8	TGTGCCAGCAGCCCAGACAGGGGGCGAGCCGGGGAGCTGTTTTTT	CASSPDRGRAGELFF
-	TRBJ2-3	TRBD1	TRBV29-1	TGCAGCGTTGATGGGACAGCAGATACGCAGTATTTT	CSVDGTADTQYF
-	TRBJ2-7	TRBD1	TRBV5-1	TGCGCCAGCAGCTTGACCGACAGGGGGTGGGAGGAGCAGTACTTC	CASSLTDRGWEEQYF
-	TRBJ1-4	TRBD1	TRBV5-1	TGCGCCAGCAGACCCGGGACAGGGGGTGAAAAACTGTTTTTT	CASRPGTGGEKLFF
-	TRBJ2-7	-	TRBV10-3	TGTGCCATCAGTGAGTCGATAGGGGGCGGGGACGAGCAGTACTTC	CAISESIGGGDEQYF
-	TRBJ2-1	-	TRBV5-6	TGTGCCAGCAGCCCCAACCCGTCTTCGGATGAGCAGTTCTTC	CASSPNPSSDEQFF
-	TRBJ1-4	-	TRBV28	TGTGCCAGCAGTAAGCACGGTGGGAATGAAAAACTGTTTTTT	CASSKHGGNEKLFF
-	TRBJ2-5	-	TRBV9	TGTGCCAGCAGCGTAGTTGGGGGGCACGAGACCCAGTACTTC	CASSVVGGHETQYF
-	TRBJ1-6	-	TRBV7-8	TGTGCCAGCAGCTCAACAGGGTGGAATTCACCCCTCCACTTT	CASSSTGWNSPLHF
-	TRBJ1-5	-	TRBV2	TGTGCCAGCAGTGAAGCGCTTGCAGGGGCGCGGAATCAGCCCCAGCATTTT	CASSEALAGARNQPQHF
-	TRBJ1-2	TRBD1	TRBV19	TGTGCCAGTAGTATCGACAGGGACTATGGCTACACCTTC	CASSIDRDYGYTF
-	TRBJ1-4	-	TRBV7-2	TGTGCCAGCAGCCGTCGCGATGAAAAACTGTTTTTT	CASSRRDEKLFF
-	TRBJ2-3	TRBD2	TRBV5-1	TGCGCCAGCAGCTTTAAGAGACTAGCGGGGGGGCGAGTCACAGATACGCAGTATTTT	CASSFKRLAGGRVTDTQYF
once	TRBJ2-2	-	TRBV2	TGTGCCAGCAGTGTCACCGGGGAGCTGTTTTTT	CASSVTGELFF
-	TRBJ1-1	-	TRBV5-1	TGCGCCAGCAGCTTGGACAGGCAGAACACTGAAGCTTTCTTT	CASSLDRQNTEAFF
few	TRBJ1-1	-	TRBV7-2	TGTGCCAGCAGCTTTTTCAGAATGAACACTGAAGCTTTCTTT	CASSFFRMNTEAFF
few	TRBJ1-1	TRBD1	TRBV11-3	TGTGCCAGCAGCTCCCCAATAACGACAGGGGTGAACACTGAAGCTTTCTTT	CASSSPITTGVNTEAFF
-	TRBJ1-2	-	TRBV28	TGTGCCACCGGGTTGAACTATGGCTACACCTTC	CATGLNYGYTF
-	TRBJ1-1	-	TRBV19	TGTGCCAGTAGCCCACGGGGGGTCACTGAAGCTTTCTTT	CASSPRGVTEAFF
-	TRBJ1-4	-	TRBV2	TGTGCCAGCAGTGACCAGGGCGGGTATGAAAAACTGTTTTTT	CASSDQGGYEKLFF
-	TRBJ2-3	-	TRBV23-1	TGCGCCAGCAGTCAAGCCCCAGGAGTCACAGATACGCAGTATTTT	CASSQAPGVTDTQYF
-	TRBJ1-4	-	TRBV2	TGTGCCAGCAGTGGAAGGGGATTGAATGAAAAACTGTTTTTT	CASSGRGLNEKLFF
-	TRBJ1-2	-	TRBV29-1	TGCAGCGTTGAACGTAATAGGGCTTCTGGCTACACCTTC	CSVERNRASGYTF
-	TRBJ1-2	-	TRBV12-3/TRBV12-4	TGTGCCAGCAGTTTTGGGGGGTTTGGCTACACCTTC	CASSFGGFGYTF
-	TRBJ1-2	-	TRBV28	TGTGCCAGCAGTTTTTGGGGGCTAGGCTACACCTTC	CASSFWGLGYTF
-	TRBJ1-1	TRBD1	TRBV5-1	TGCGCCAGCAGCTTCCAGGGGGCGCCGAGCACTGAAGCTTTCTTT	CASSFQGAPSTEAFF
-	TRBJ2-3	TRBD1	TRBV18	TGTGCCAGCTCCCTTGGACAGGAGCCGCAGGGCACAGATACGCAGTATTTT	CASSLGQEPQGTDTQYF
-	TRBJ2-2	TRBD2	TRBV5-1	TGCGCCAGCAGCCCCCTCCTAGCGGCGAACACCGGGGAGCTGTTTTTT	CASSPLLAANTGELFF
-	TRBJ1-3	-	TRBV10-3	TGTGCCATCACCGAGGGTATGTTAGCCGGAAACACCATATATTTT	CAITEGMLAGNTIYF
-	TRBJ1-6	-	TRBV27	TGTGCCAGCAGTTTCGGACAAGTCTCTTCACCCCTCCACTTT	CASSFGQVSSPLHF
-	TRBJ2-7	-	TRBV5-6	TGTGCCAGCATAGGCAGGGAGTCCTACGAGCAGTACTTC	CASIGRESYEQYF
-	TRBJ1-1	TRBD1	TRBV27	TGTGCCAGCAGTAGGACAGGGCGCGGGGGGTCGGCTTTCTTT	CASSRTGRGGSAFF
-	TRBJ2-1	-	TRBV14	TGTGCCAGCAGCCAAGGAGGAGGGCTAACCTACAATGAGCAGTTCTTC	CASSQGGGLTYNEQFF
-	TRBJ2-5	-	TRBV18	TGTGCCAGCTCAGGAGGGGTGGCGGAGACCCAGTACTTC	CASSGGVAETQYF
-	TRBJ1-3	-	TRBV7-9	TGTGCCAGCAGCTTAGGAGCGGCGAGCTCTGGAAACACCATATATTTT	CASSLGAASSGNTIYF
-	TRBJ2-2	-	TRBV15	TGTGCCACCAGCAACCCCAACAGGGTCACCGGGGAGCTGTTTTTT	CATSNPNRVTGELFF
-	TRBJ1-1	-	TRBV28	TGTGCCAGCAGTTTTGGGCGGTTTGAAGCTTTCTTT	CASSFGRFEAFF
-	TRBJ1-2	TRBD1	TRBV13	TGTGCCAGCAGCTTAGGGAGGGGGCAACACTATGGCTACACCTTC	CASSLGRGQHYGYTF